The clone carrying this T cell receptor (beta chain) has a single count. Its matching antigen is unknown. This record comes from a study of cytomegalovirus exposure and HLA in healthy donors. Overall study findings and caveats: A later analysis associated 16,951 TCR beta sequences with HLA alleles at a 0.05 false discovery rate. In most subjects, TCR beta sequences reportedly gave accurate predictions of HLA-A and HLA-B alleles. In an earlier analysis, in 587 donors, most V segments appeared productive either ~90% or ~30% of the time.

With 60 Vbeta and 13 Jbeta primers, the PCR was carried out. Sequencing used immunoSEQ multiplex PCR; TCRdb keeps in-frame clones, though not all of them. The table shows a few hundred thousand clones, with over 80% occurring only once. The material sequenced was PBMCs. The sequence was collected from a woman between 50 and 59 years old in good health and CMV-seropositive.

CDR3 residues: CASSTNAGNTDTQYF. CDR3 sequence (DNA): TGTGCCAGCAGCACCAACGCGGGGAACACAGATACGCAGTATTTT. The V gene is TRBV7-9, the J gene TRBJ2-3; the D gene is possibly TRBD2 (6 bases). Between the trimmed V and J ends, which lost 5 bases and 2 bases, there was a span of 14 bases. CDR3 length equals 15 residues. Germline V CDR1 and CDR2: SEHNR, FQNEAQ (reference sequence).